This TCR beta chain was captured in a study of a mutant IDH1 vaccine in newly diagnosed glioma. Overall study: Eight vaccinations went to patients in weeks 1, 3, 5, 7, 11, 15, 19, 23. Investigators started vaccination 4-6 weeks after radiotherapy alone, or with temozolomide cycles.

Study results and limitations: The authors found pseudoprogression apparently unrelated to changes in top peripheral T cell clonotypes.

This clone was seen only once. Its matching antigen is unknown. Profiled with immunoSEQ multiplex PCR; TCRdb holds only in-frame clones, not every one. The sample has around 61,000 clones; about nine tenths are singletons. CDR1 is MNHEY and CDR2 is SVGAGI in the germline V gene. The J segment lost 5 bases and the V segment lost 8 bases, leaving 10 bases of the junction unmatched. The CDR3 has 14 residues. Time point specified: week 5, during vaccination. In the vaccine, a single dose held 300 ug of the mutant IDH1 20-mer peptide, along with topical imiquimod. The donors' diagnosis was new WHO grade 3 or 4 astrocytoma that was IDH1-mutant and ATRX-lost.

Sample: PBMCs, taken from a glioma patient whose treatment included an IDH1 peptide vaccine. V gene TRBV6-5 combines with J gene TRBJ2-5, with 8 bases aligning to TRBD1. The TCR was taken from a woman between 35 and 50 years old with glioma. CDR3 residues: CASSLNRGVETQYF. The CDR3 nucleotides are TGTGCCAGCTCTCTGAACAGGGGGGTGGAGACCCAGTACTTC.